These 10 T cell receptor beta chains were sequenced from one sample in a study of cytomegalovirus exposure and HLA in healthy donors. The primer mix had 60 Vbeta and 13 Jbeta primers. Only in-frame clones appear in the TCRdb table, and some are missing; sequencing was by immunoSEQ multiplex PCR. The sample has approximately 75,000 clones; about 73% are singletons. The sequenced sample consisted of PBMCs. The receptor set was obtained from an older woman in good health and CMV-seropositive.

The chain employs TRBV7-2 and TRBJ1-2; D is undetermined. The V and J ends lost 5 bases and 7 bases respectively, with 17 bases between them. The CDR3 is made up of 14 amino acids. Germline CDR1 and CDR2: SGHTA and FQGNSA. CDR3 amino acids: CASSPGVRVGGYTF. The CDR3 DNA sequence: TGTGCCAGCAGCCCGGGAGTAAGGGTCGGTGGCTACACCTTC.

V gene TRBV2 combines with J gene TRBJ2-2, with TRBD1 identical over 9 bases. The CDR3 consists of 15 residues. Germline lookup yields CDR1 SNHLY and CDR2 FYNNEI. V shed 7 bases, J shed 4 bases, and the junction held 7 bases outside the gene matches. The CDR3 DNA sequence: TGTGCCAGCATACAGGGGGCGCGGAGCACCGGGGAGCTGTTTTTT. Its translation: CASIQGARSTGELFF.

CDR3 region: CASSFGGPKETQYF. DNA for the CDR3: TGTGCCAGCAGCTTTGGAGGGCCGAAGGAGACCCAGTACTTC. The chain employs TRBV11-3 and TRBJ2-5; D is possibly TRBD2 (6 bases). The CDR3 extends over 14 amino acids. Germline V CDR1 and CDR2: SGHNT, YENEEA. The V end was cut by 3 bases, the J end by 5 bases, with 13 bases between.

The CDR3 DNA is TGTGCCATCACCAGGGACAGGGTGAACACTGAAGCTTTCTTT. Translation: CAITRDRVNTEAFF. V usage is TRBV10-3 and J usage is TRBJ1-1, with TRBD1 identical over 9 bases. Germline values: CDR1 ENHRY, CDR2 SYGVKD. The CDR3 totals 14 residues. V shed 7 bases and J 0 bases; nucleotides not matched to a gene: 3.

This clone was found a few times. The V and J genes are TRBV4-1 and TRBJ1-4; D is undetermined. The V end was cut by 1 base, the J end by 3 bases, with 6 bases between. The CDR3 loop spans 14 amino acids. CDR1 and CDR2 (germline): MGHRA, YSYEKL. The DNA of the CDR3 is TGCGCCAGCAGCCAAGTTCCGTCTAATGAAAAACTGTTTTTT. This sequence encodes CASSQVPSNEKLFF.

The gene calls are TRBV15 and TRBJ1-5, with 8 bases lining up with TRBD1. Per germline, CDR1 LNHNV and CDR2 YYDKDF (reference sequence). This CDR3 has 14 residues. J was trimmed by 1 base and V by 8 bases; bases with no gene match: 4. For the CDR3, the DNA is TGTGCCACCTCCACAGGGGGGAGCAATCAGCCCCAGCATTTT. Translated: CATSTGGSNQPQHF.

This rearrangement joins TRBV6-5 to TRBJ2-1, with unresolved D. This CDR3 has 12 amino acids. V gave up 6 bases and J gave up 4 bases, with 7 bases separating them. Germline loops: CDR1 MNHEY, CDR2 SVGAGI. CDR3 DNA sequence: TGTGCCAGCAGAACAGTATACAATGAGCAGTTCTTC. Its translation is CASRTVYNEQFF.

The chain joins TRBV27 to TRBJ1-1; 9 bases align to TRBD1. Germline lookup yields CDR1 MNHEY and CDR2 SMNVEV (reference sequence). V dropped 7 bases and J dropped 5; count of bases not matched to a gene: 11. The CDR3 spans 15 residues. The DNA of the CDR3 is TGTGCCAGCAAACTGTCCGGGACAGGGCGAACTGAAGCTTTCTTT. Translating it yields CASKLSGTGRTEAFF.

The chain combines TRBV5-1 with TRBJ1-1; a possible D gene is TRBD1 (5 bases). The germline V gene encodes CDR1 SGHRS and CDR2 YFSETQ. Trimming pared 0 bases from V and 1 base from J, leaving 10 bases between. There are 15 residues in the CDR3. In DNA form, the CDR3 reads TGCGCCAGCAGCTTGGATCCCGGGGGGAACACTGAAGCTTTCTTT. Residues: CASSLDPGGNTEAFF.

This rearrangement joins TRBV29-1 to TRBJ2-5; 7 nucleotides match TRBD2. This CDR3 contains 14 residues. CDR1 SQVTM and CDR2 ANQGSEA come from the germline V gene. V lost 4 bases, J lost 5 bases, and 10 bases stayed unmatched. CDR3 loop: CSVGGLQVSETQYF. The CDR3 bases are TGCAGCGTTGGGGGACTACAGGTATCCGAGACCCAGTACTTC.